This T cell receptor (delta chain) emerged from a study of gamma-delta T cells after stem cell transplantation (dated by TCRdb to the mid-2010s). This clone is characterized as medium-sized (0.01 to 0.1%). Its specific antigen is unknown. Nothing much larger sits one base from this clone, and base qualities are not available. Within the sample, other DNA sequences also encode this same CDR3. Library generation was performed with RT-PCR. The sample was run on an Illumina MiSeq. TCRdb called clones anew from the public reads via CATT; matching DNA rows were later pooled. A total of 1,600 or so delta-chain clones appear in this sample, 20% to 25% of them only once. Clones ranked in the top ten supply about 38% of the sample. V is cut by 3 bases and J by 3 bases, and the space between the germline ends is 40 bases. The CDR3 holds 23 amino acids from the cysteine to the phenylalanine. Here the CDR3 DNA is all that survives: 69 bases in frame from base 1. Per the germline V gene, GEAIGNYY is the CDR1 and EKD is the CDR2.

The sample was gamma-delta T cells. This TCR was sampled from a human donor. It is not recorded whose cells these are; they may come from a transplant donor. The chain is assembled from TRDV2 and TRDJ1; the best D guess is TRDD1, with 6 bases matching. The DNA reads TGTGCCTGTGACCTCGTAGGAGGATATGTGGACCTCGAAATACCCTTCGAATCCGATAAACTCATCTTT. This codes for CACDLVGGYVDLEIPFESDKLIF.